This TCR beta chain derives from a study of neoadjuvant anti-PD-1 for oral cavity cancer. Across the whole study: Patients without progression got a fourth dose around day 43.

For this clone: Its antigen remains unidentified.

The V and J ends lost 1 base and 0 bases respectively, with 10 bases between them. Per germline, CDR1 LGHNA and CDR2 YNFKEQ. The CDR3 is 15 amino acids. Whole-study findings and limits: After neoadjuvant nivolumab, PBMC T cell clonality was significantly higher in non-responders than responders.

These newly diagnosed stage II-IVA oral cavity squamous cell carcinoma patients had no prior systemic or radiation treatment. Repertoires were generated with immunoSEQ multiplex PCR, while TCRdb's copy carries only in-frame clones and drops some. Of around 15,000 clones listed, approximately 65% were seen once; the top ten hold approximately 2.5%. This clonotype was obtained from a person between 40 and 85 years old with oral cavity squamous cell carcinoma. The material sequenced was PBMCs, taken before nivolumab (anti-PD-1) treatment. This chain connects TRBV4-2 to TRBJ2-7, with D uncertain. The CDR3 spells CASSQGAASSYEQYF. CDR3 nucleotides: TGTGCCAGCAGCCAAGGGGCAGCGAGCTCCTACGAGCAGTACTTC.